This paragraph covers one TCR beta chain sequence. The entry originates in a study of blood T cell repertoires in COVID-19. Study as a whole: From the United States, Italy and Spain came samples of acute and convalescent COVID-19. In each case, the material was cDNA or gDNA derived from T cells, B-cell-depleted T cells, or PBMCs.

V lost 6 bases, J lost 2 bases, and 12 bases lay in between. The germline V gene has CDR1 MNHEY and CDR2 SVGAGI. CDR3 length: 14 residues. In the original workflow: How many nucleated cells were present was estimated from reference gene primer amplification. Profiling relied on immunoSEQ multiplex PCR, and the TCRdb table lists in-frame clones only, not all of them. V and J calls and clone size come straight from that table; D and trimming were deduced from the DNA. This table holds roughly 480,000 clones, nearly 90% found once. The sequence came from a man between 18 and 29 years old with COVID-19, enrolled during active disease. What was sequenced was peripheral blood. The genes are TRBV6-5 and TRBJ2-3, with TRBD2 as a possible D gene (5 bases). CDR3 sequence (DNA): TGTGCCAGCAGGGTAAAGCGGTACACAGATACGCAGTATTTT. Residues: CASRVKRYTDTQYF.